The present T cell receptor (beta chain) was sequenced within a study of cytomegalovirus exposure and HLA in healthy donors. The study's findings and limits: Reports credit the classifier with highly specific, highly sensitive diagnosis of cytomegalovirus status.

About this clone: Antigen unknown.

The germline V gene has CDR1 SGHAT and CDR2 FQNNGV. This CDR3 is 16 amino acids long. Trimming stripped 5 bases from V and 2 bases from J, with 19 bases between. This table comes from immunoSEQ multiplex PCR, and its TCRdb copy is limited to in-frame clones, with some not included. The sample yields approximately 20,000 clones, around 97% seen once. This clonotype was sampled from a man aged 25-40 years in good health and CMV-seropositive. Sequenced material: PBMCs. V gene TRBV11-2 combines with J gene TRBJ2-7; weak D call: TRBD2 (6 bases). CDR3: CASSPVAGGRAYEQYF. In nucleotides, the CDR3 is TGTGCCAGCAGCCCGGTAGCAGGAGGGCGAGCCTACGAGCAGTACTTC.